A selection of T cell receptor beta chains follows, all from one sample in a study of T cell repertoires in cytomegalovirus infection. One entry per CDR3 protein results from TCRdb running MiXCR on the reads. Of some 350,000 distinct CDR3 sequences in the sample, 15% to 20% were seen once. Source material: PBMCs. These receptors were obtained from a human donor in good health (CMV status not recorded). Some clones in this sample may be carry-over from other donors' samples. The CDR3 runs from the conserved cysteine through the conserved F or W. A D gene is named only where the DNA matches it firmly. Clone size is not always given. Where it is, it says once, few, many or a class for expanded clones.

j_gene	v_gene	abundance	d_gene	CDR3nt	CDR3aa
TRBJ2-1	TRBV2	many	TRBD2	TGTGCCAGCAGTGATGGAACTAGCGGGCGCAATGAGCAGTTCTTC	CASSDGTSGRNEQFF
TRBJ1-2	TRBV20-1	few	-	TGCAGTGCTAGAGACCGGGACCGTTATGGCTACACCTTC	CSARDRDRYGYTF
TRBJ1-1	TRBV2	few	TRBD1	TGTGCCAGCAGTGAAGAGGGACAGGGGGGAGAAGCTTTCTTT	CASSEEGQGGEAFF
TRBJ1-3	TRBV7-8	many	-	TGTGCCAGCAGCTCGTCTACTGGAAACACCATATATTTT	CASSSSTGNTIYF
TRBJ2-2	TRBV29-1	few	-	TGCGGGGGGCTTGGCACCGGGGAGCTGTTTTTT	CGGLGTGELFF
TRBJ2-7	TRBV20-1	-	-	TGCAGTGCTAGTGCCTATGGACTGAGCTCCTACGAGCAGTACTTC	CSASAYGLSSYEQYF
TRBJ1-5	TRBV28	many	TRBD1	TGTGCCAGCAGTTTCCCTGACAGGGACAATCAGCCCCAGCATTTT	CASSFPDRDNQPQHF
TRBJ2-4	TRBV2	-	-	TGTGCCAGCAGTGAGATACGGGGCAAAAACATTCAGTACTTC	CASSEIRGKNIQYF
TRBJ2-3	TRBV19	few	TRBD1	TGTGCCACAATAGACAGGGGGCAAGGAGATACGCAGTATTTT	CATIDRGQGDTQYF
TRBJ1-6	TRBV15	-	-	TGTGCCACCAGCAGTCCTCCGGGGGGCCACGGGGCAGGGTCCTATAATTCACCCCTCCACTTT	CATSSPPGGHGAGSYNSPLHF
TRBJ1-1	TRBV7-2	many	-	TGTGCCAGCAGCTTAGTTGGGGGGCCCACTGAAGCTTTCTTT	CASSLVGGPTEAFF
TRBJ1-5	TRBV2	-	-	TGTGCCAGCAGTGAAAGCCTAAATCAGCCCCAGCATTTT	CASSESLNQPQHF
TRBJ1-4	TRBV7-2	many	-	TGTGCCAGCAGCTTAGGCAGGCCTAGGGAAAAACTGTTTTTT	CASSLGRPREKLFF
TRBJ2-5	TRBV7-2	-	-	TGTGCCAGCAGTGTGGGGCGGGAGACCCAGTACTTC	CASSVGRETQYF
TRBJ1-2	TRBV5-1	-	-	TGCGCCAGCAGCTTGGGAGACAGGCATTATGGCTACACCTTC	CASSLGDRHYGYTF
TRBJ2-1	TRBV7-2	many	TRBD2	TGTGCCAGCAGTCGATTGGGGCGGGGGGACTCCAATGAGCAGTTCTTC	CASSRLGRGDSNEQFF
TRBJ1-4	TRBV7-6	many	-	TGTGCCAGCAGCTTAGAGTCCGAGGGGTATACTGAAAAACTGTTTTTT	CASSLESEGYTEKLFF
TRBJ1-2	TRBV5-1	-	TRBD1	TGCGCCAGCAGCCTAAGGGACAGATCGGGCTACACCTTC	CASSLRDRSGYTF
TRBJ2-5	TRBV2	once	-	TGTGCCAGCAGTGAGACCGGGACCGACGAGACCCAGTACTTC	CASSETGTDETQYF
TRBJ2-7	TRBV6-1	few	-	TGTGCCAGCAGCTCGACAGGTACCCCTTACGAGCAGTACTTC	CASSSTGTPYEQYF
TRBJ2-3	TRBV5-1	-	-	TGCGCCAGCAGCTCGGGACACTACACAGATACGCAGTATTTT	CASSSGHYTDTQYF
TRBJ2-7	TRBV5-6	-	TRBD2	TGTGCCAGCAGCTTGGGCGGACTAGCTAGAAGCTCCTACGAGCAGTACTTC	CASSLGGLARSSYEQYF
TRBJ2-3	TRBV20-1	-	TRBD1	TGCAGTGCCGCCGGGACAGCCACAGATACGCAGTATTTT	CSAAGTATDTQYF
TRBJ2-1	TRBV19	many	-	TGTGCCACCCAATTCGGGGGTCCGAGCTCCTACAATGAGCAGTTCTTC	CATQFGGPSSYNEQFF
TRBJ1-2	TRBV7-9	-	TRBD1	TGTGCCAGCAGCTACCGACAGGGGCTCTATGGCTACACCTTC	CASSYRQGLYGYTF
TRBJ2-5	TRBV7-2	many	-	TGTGCCAGCAGGGCACAGGGATTAGTAGAGACCCAGTACTTC	CASRAQGLVETQYF
TRBJ1-2	TRBV27	few	-	TGTGCCAGCAGTTTGAGAGCCCGGGGTGCTGGCTACACCTTC	CASSLRARGAGYTF
TRBJ2-1	TRBV6-5	many	TRBD2	TGTGCCAGCAAACCGGGACTAGCTCTCAATGAGCAGTTCTTC	CASKPGLALNEQFF